A single sample is the source of the 26 T cell receptor beta chains below, sequenced in a study of blood T cell repertoires in COVID-19. The assay was immunoSEQ multiplex PCR, and TCRdb's table has in-frame clones only and misses some. The data contain around 200,000 clones, about nine tenths of them singletons. The specimen was peripheral blood. Receptors were obtained from a man between 65 and 85 years old with acute or convalescent COVID-19.

The chain couples TRBV28 to TRBJ2-5; 9 bases line up with TRBD2. The V segment lost 2 bases and the J segment 6 bases; nucleotides outside the gene matches: 7. The CDR3 is 15 residues long. The germline V gene has CDR1 MDHEN and CDR2 SYDVKM. CDR3 residues: CASSLGLAGTQTQYF. The CDR3 nucleotides are TGTGCCAGCAGTTTAGGGCTAGCGGGGACCCAGACCCAGTACTTC.

The genes are TRBV2 and TRBJ2-2; TRBD2 agrees at 7 bases. V lost 1 base, J lost 0 bases, and 5 bases stayed unmatched. CDR1 SNHLY and CDR2 FYNNEI come from the germline V gene. The length of the CDR3 is 17 residues. The CDR3 DNA follows: TGTGCCAGCAGTGAAGTAGGGAGGGAAACGAACACCGGGGAGCTGTTTTTT. This codes for CASSEVGRETNTGELFF.

The V call is TRBV19, the J call TRBJ2-7; D is uncertain. V was cut by 4 bases and J by 2 bases, with 18 bases left in between. CDR1 LNHDA and CDR2 SQIVND come from the germline V gene (reference sequence). There are 16 residues in the CDR3. CDR3 bases: TGTGCCAGTAGTAGGGCCCCGCAGGCCACCACCTACGAGCAGTACTTC. Translation: CASSRAPQATTYEQYF.

DNA of the CDR3: TGTGCCAGCTCACCAACGACAGAAACCCCTGAAGCTTTCTTT. Protein: CASSPTTETPEAFF. This chain connects TRBV18 to TRBJ1-1; D possibly corresponds to TRBD1 (5 bases). Trimming pared 2 bases from V and 6 bases from J, leaving 13 bases between. Germline CDR1 KGHSH, CDR2 LQKENI. This CDR3 comprises 14 residues.

The V gene is TRBV11-3, the J gene TRBJ2-3; 10 nucleotides agree with TRBD2. The CDR3 consists of 14 residues. J gave up 4 bases and V 4 bases, and 2 bases lay outside the gene matches. In germline, CDR1 is SGHNT, CDR2 YENEEA. As DNA, the CDR3 is TGTGCCAGCAGCTATGGACTAGCGGCAGATACGCAGTATTTT. Its translation: CASSYGLAADTQYF.

J is TRBJ1-3 and V is TRBV28; unclear D gene. CDR1 is MDHEN, CDR2 SYDVKM, per germline. The CDR3 length is 15 residues. V lost 3 bases to trimming and J lost 1 base, with 10 bases between them. The CDR3 here is CASSFGGQSGNTIYF. The CDR3 DNA sequence: TGTGCCAGCAGTTTCGGAGGGCAGTCTGGAAACACCATATATTTT.

The V gene is TRBV5-5, the J gene TRBJ1-2; 7 bases match TRBD1. The V and J ends lost 7 bases and 6 bases, in that order; junction bases with no gene match: 6. This CDR3 contains 12 residues. Germline-derived CDR1 and CDR2 are SGHKS and YYEKEE (reference sequence). CDR3 residues: CASARGFDGYTF. CDR3 bases: TGTGCCAGCGCCAGGGGGTTCGATGGCTACACCTTC.

This clone was detected once. The junction departs from germline at one end; a sequencing error may be responsible. The rearrangement joins TRBV20-1 to TRBJ1-2, with D possibly TRBD1 on 5 matching bases. Germline CDR1 and CDR2: DFQATT and SNEGSKA (reference sequence). The CDR3 covers 11 residues. The CDR3 here is CSATGSQGLPF. As DNA, the CDR3 is TGCAGTGCTACAGGTTCTCAGGGTCTGCCCTTC.

The chain's CDR3 is CASSLYSNTEAFF. CDR3 nucleotides: TGTGCCAGCAGCTTATATTCGAACACTGAAGCTTTCTTT. The gene calls are TRBV11-3 and TRBJ1-1; no clear D. V lost 2 bases, J lost 1 base, and 5 bases lay in between. The CDR3 has 13 amino acids. Germline loops: CDR1 SGHNT, CDR2 YENEEA.

The CDR3 coding sequence is TGTGCCAGCAGACCCACAGGGGTCACTAATGAAAAACTGTTTTTT. It is translated as CASRPTGVTNEKLFF. The chain employs TRBV6-6 and TRBJ1-4; 7 bases line up with TRBD1. The CDR3 sequence is 15 residues long. Germline lookup yields CDR1 MNHNY and CDR2 SVGAGI (reference sequence). After removal of 6 bases from V and 2 bases from J, the junction contained 6 bases not matched to a gene.

The chain couples TRBV10-3 to TRBJ1-2; D gene uncertain. V was trimmed by 3 bases and J by 0 bases, leaving 8 bases between them. Germline V lookup: CDR1 ENHRY, CDR2 SYGVKD. CDR3 length equals 14 residues. CDR3 nucleotide sequence: TGTGCCATCAGTGACGTCGGGACTAACTATGGCTACACCTTC. Its protein product is CAISDVGTNYGYTF.

The chain carries TRBV30 and TRBJ1-3; 8 bases line up with TRBD1. The CDR3 totals 13 residues. Germline loops: CDR1 GTSNPN, CDR2 SVGIG (reference sequence). V was pared by 3 bases and J by 7 bases, with 5 bases of the junction left unmatched. The CDR3 DNA reads TGTGCCTGGAGCAGGACAGGGAGGAACACCATATATTTT. It yields the protein CAWSRTGRNTIYF.

This clone was found a few times. The rearrangement joins TRBV7-8 to TRBJ1-1; D is ambiguous. Per the germline V gene, CDR1 is SGHVS and CDR2 is FQNEAQ. This CDR3 has 16 amino acids. V gave up 1 base and J gave up 3 bases, with 15 bases separating them. CDR3 coding DNA: TGTGCCAGCAGCTTAGTCCTAATTAAGGGAGACACTGAAGCTTTCTTT. Translating it yields CASSLVLIKGDTEAFF. The full variable domain, completed using reference TRBV7-8 and TRBJ1-1, is GAGVSQSPRYKVAKRGQDVALRCDPISGHVSLFWYQQALGQGPEFLTYFQNEAQLDKSGLPSDRFFAERPEGSVSTLKIQRTQQEDSAVYLCASSLVLIKGDTEAFFGQGTRLTVV.

The genes are TRBV7-2 and TRBJ1-1; unclear D gene. V was shortened by 6 bases and J by 3 bases, with 17 bases between the two germline ends. The germline gives CDR1 SGHTA, CDR2 FQGNSA. The CDR3 has 15 amino acids. The CDR3 coding sequence is TGTGCCAGCAGTTCTCATCGGAGCAGAGACACTGAAGCTTTCTTT. Translation: CASSSHRSRDTEAFF.

With regard to this clone: Other DNA sequences from this sample encode an identical CDR3 as well. The chain links TRBV5-1 to TRBJ2-7; D is possibly TRBD2 (5 bases). CDR3 length equals 15 residues. V lost 0 bases to trimming and J lost 0 bases, with 10 bases between them. CDR1 and CDR2 (germline): SGHRS, YFSETQ. In nucleotides, the CDR3 is TGCGCCAGCAGCTTGGGGTCGGGGAGCTCCTACGAGCAGTACTTC. Its translation: CASSLGSGSSYEQYF.

The chain uses TRBV7-2 and TRBJ2-3, with a tentative D call TRBD2 (5 bases). This CDR3 has 16 amino acids. The germline CDR1 and CDR2 sequences are SGHTA and FQGNSA. V lost 3 bases, J lost 1 base, and 14 bases lay in between. The CDR3 DNA follows: TGTGCCAGCAGCTTGGGTCAAGCGGCACGCACAGATACGCAGTATTTT. It yields the protein CASSLGQAARTDTQYF.

The rearrangement links TRBV28 to TRBJ1-5; D remains unclear. Trimming removed 5 bases at V and 4 bases at J, with 9 bases between. This CDR3 is built from 13 residues. Germline CDR1 MDHEN, CDR2 SYDVKM. The CDR3 sequence: CASSPVLNQPQHF. The DNA of the CDR3 is TGTGCCAGCAGTCCGGTGCTTAATCAGCCCCAGCATTTT.

The chain carries TRBV4-2 and TRBJ2-1; 8 nucleotides match TRBD1. The germline V gene has CDR1 LGHNA and CDR2 YNFKEQ. The CDR3 covers 19 residues. After removal of 1 base from V and 5 bases from J, the junction contained 16 bases not matched to a gene. DNA of the CDR3: TGTGCCAGCAGCCAAGTCCAGAGGGTGGACAGGGCAACCCACAATGAGCAGTTCTTC. Translating it yields CASSQVQRVDRATHNEQFF.

The rearrangement uses TRBV11-2 and TRBJ2-7; 9 nucleotides match TRBD1. This CDR3 comprises 14 residues. Trimming cost V 8 bases and J 4 bases; bases outside gene matches: 9. Germline V gives CDR1 SGHAT, CDR2 FQNNGV. CDR3 residues: CASGRDRASYEQYF. The CDR3 DNA sequence: TGTGCCAGCGGACGGGACAGGGCCTCTTACGAGCAGTACTTC.

The V call is TRBV5-1, the J call TRBJ2-1, with 7 positions matching TRBD2. CDR1 is SGHRS, CDR2 YFSETQ, per germline. This CDR3 contains 16 residues. Germline trimming cut 3 bases from V and 2 bases from J; bases unmatched to any gene: 8. The CDR3 region has the DNA TGCGCCAGCAGCTGGCCACTAGCGTCTACCTACAATGAGCAGTTCTTC. Protein sequence: CASSWPLASTYNEQFF.

The chain links TRBV30 to TRBJ1-6; maybe TRBD1 (5 bases). Germline V gene data show CDR1 as GTSNPN and CDR2 as SVGIG (reference sequence). The germline V and J ends were trimmed by 0 bases and 2 bases, with 8 bases remaining between them. The CDR3 has 15 amino acids. CDR3 residues: CAWSVPRAYNSPLHF. CDR3 bases: TGTGCCTGGAGTGTACCCAGGGCCTATAATTCACCCCTCCACTTT.

V is TRBV7-9 and J is TRBJ2-7; 9 nucleotides match TRBD1. The CDR3 extends over 18 amino acids. Per the germline V gene, CDR1 is SEHNR and CDR2 is FQNEAQ (reference sequence). J was trimmed by 0 bases and V by 1 base; bases with no gene match: 10. The CDR3 loop is CASSLGSAWDRASYEQYF. CDR3 DNA: TGTGCCAGCAGCTTAGGAAGTGCGTGGGACAGGGCCTCCTACGAGCAGTACTTC.

V usage is TRBV10-1 and J usage is TRBJ2-5; perhaps TRBD2 as D (6 bases). Trimming pared 1 base from V and 5 bases from J, leaving 11 bases between. The CDR3 length is 14 residues. Germline CDR1 WNHNN, CDR2 SYGVQD (reference sequence). The CDR3 DNA reads as TGCGCCAGCAGTGAGTTCAGGAGGGCCGAGACCCAGTACTTC. Residues: CASSEFRRAETQYF.

This clone has a single count. The chain employs TRBV11-2 and TRBJ2-7; TRBD1 aligns across 9 bases. Germline V gene sequence: CDR1 SGHAT, CDR2 FQNNGV. V dropped 4 bases and J dropped 2; count of bases not matched to a gene: 3. This CDR3 is built from 14 residues. The CDR3 bases are TGTGCCAGCAGCTCGGGACAGGGTACCTACGAGCAGTACTTC. This gives the protein CASSSGQGTYEQYF.

The DNA of the CDR3 is TGTGCCAGAGAAAGGACTAGATTCTATGAGCAGTTCTTC. Translation gives CARERTRFYEQFF. The chain joins TRBV6-4 to TRBJ2-1; 7 nucleotides match TRBD2. V shed 9 bases and J 8 bases; nucleotides not matched to a gene: 10. The V gene's germline CDR1 is MRHNA and CDR2 SNTAGT. The CDR3 runs 13 residues.

J is TRBJ2-5 and V is TRBV6-4; maybe TRBD1 (6 bases). Germline CDR1 MRHNA, CDR2 SNTAGT. Trimming shortened V by 9 bases and J by 4 bases, and 24 bases separated the two germline ends. The CDR3 consists of 16 residues. The CDR3, as DNA: TGTGCCAGAGACTCCGGACAGATCAACCGGGGAGAGACCCAGTACTTC. Amino acid sequence: CARDSGQINRGETQYF.